Following are 22 T cell receptor beta chains from one sample sequenced in a study of beta chain features in type 1 diabetes. Study-level points and caveats: Shortening of TCRB CDR3s, moderate but significant, appeared in all four CD4+ subsets of Type 1 diabetes patients.

Antigen specificity for these receptors is unknown. Isolated RNA was reverse transcribed in full, so expressed TCRB transcripts were sequenced. TCRdb's table, derived via immunoSEQ multiplex PCR, lists solely in-frame clones and lacks some. The sample holds 130,000 or so clones, approximately 10% seen once. The sequenced material came from central memory CD4+ T cells from blood. Receptors originate from a man aged 30-40 years with type 1 diabetes.

A few counts support this clone. The V call is TRBV5-6, the J call TRBJ1-2, with 7 bases identical to TRBD1. The CDR3 is made up of 14 amino acids. Germline CDR1 is SGHDT and CDR2 is YYEEEE. V trimming: 3 bases; J trimming: 7 bases; junction bases outside the gene matches: 9. The CDR3 loop reads CASSSVDRVGGYTF. CDR3 sequence (DNA): TGTGCCAGCAGCTCGGTTGACAGGGTGGGTGGCTACACCTTC.

This clone appeared many times. The CDR3 spells CASSPRPGQGNNEQFF. In nucleotides, the CDR3 is TGTGCCAGCAGCCCGCGCCCGGGACAGGGAAACAATGAGCAGTTCTTC. The chain uses TRBV14 and TRBJ2-1, with 9 nucleotides matching TRBD1. This CDR3 is 16 amino acids long. V lost 4 bases, J lost 5 bases, and 9 bases stayed unmatched. CDR1 and CDR2 (germline): SGHDN, FVKESK.

The J gene is TRBJ2-5, the V gene TRBV5-1; TRBD1 agrees at 8 bases. Germline CDR1 is SGHRS and CDR2 is YFSETQ. This CDR3 region has 15 residues. Trimming took 1 base from V and 2 from J; bases not matched to a gene: 4. Here the CDR3 DNA reads TGCGCCAGCAGCTTGCAGGGGGCGCTTCAAGAGACCCAGTACTTC. This encodes CASSLQGALQETQYF. The variable domain in full, with the rest retrieved from reference TRBV5-1 and TRBJ2-5, is KAGVTQTPRYLIKTRGQQVTLSCSPISGHRSVSWYQQTPGQGLQFLFEYFSETQRNKGNFPGRFSGRQFSNSRSEMNVSTLELGDSALYLCASSLQGALQETQYFGPGTRLLVL.

V is TRBV5-4 and J is TRBJ2-5; 15 nucleotides line up with TRBD2. V gave up 1 base and J gave up 5 bases; unmatched junction bases: 3. The CDR3 spans 16 residues. In germline, CDR1 is SGHNT, CDR2 YYREEE (reference sequence). CDR3 DNA sequence: TGTGCCAGCAGCTTGAGCGGGACTAGCGGGGGGGAGACCCAGTACTTC. Translated: CASSLSGTSGGETQYF.

The chain combines TRBV28 with TRBJ2-3; D remains ambiguous. Trimming removed 4 bases from V and 2 bases from J, with 10 bases in between. Germline V CDR1 and CDR2: MDHEN, SYDVKM. The CDR3 is made up of 14 amino acids. In nucleotides, the CDR3 is TGTGCCAGCAGTTCGTCCCTATCCACAGATACGCAGTATTTT. Its protein is CASSSSLSTDTQYF.

There are a few counts of this clone. Other nucleotide sequences from this sample produce the same CDR3. This chain joins TRBV7-9 and TRBJ2-3; 7 positions agree with TRBD2. V dropped 1 base and J dropped 4; count of bases not matched to a gene: 2. The CDR3 runs to 14 residues. Germline loops: CDR1 SEHNR, CDR2 FQNEAQ (reference sequence). The CDR3 bases are TGTGCCAGCAGCTTAGGGCGGGGGTCAGATACGCAGTATTTT. This encodes CASSLGRGSDTQYF. Full variable domain (remainder filled in from reference TRBV7-9 and TRBJ2-3): DTGVSQNPRHKITKRGQNVTFRCDPISEHNRLYWYRQTLGQGPEFLTYFQNEAQLEKSRLLSDRFSAERPKGSFSTLEIQRTEQGDSAMYLCASSLGRGSDTQYFGPGTRLTVL.

This clone appeared many times. J is TRBJ2-7 and V is TRBV18, with D tentatively TRBD1 (6 bases). Germline assignment: CDR1 KGHSH and CDR2 LQKENI. The CDR3 length is 12 residues. V gave up 3 bases and J gave up 6 bases, with 9 bases separating them. Here the CDR3 DNA reads TGTGCCAGCTCACCCAGGGGCCCCGAGCAGTACTTC. It specifies CASSPRGPEQYF.

Concerning this clone: An end of the junction differs from the germline gene, which may be a read error. This chain connects TRBV11-2 to TRBJ1-4; 7 positions match TRBD1. CDR3 length: 13 amino acids. Germline CDR1 SGHAT, CDR2 FQNNGV. The CDR3 nucleotides are TGTGCCAGCAGCGTAGAGCGACAGGGACAACTGTTTTTT. Protein product: CASSVERQGQLFF.

CDR3 nucleotide sequence: TGTGCCAGCACCGTGGACGGGGATCAGCCCCAGCATTTT. Protein product: CASTVDGDQPQHF. The V gene is TRBV7-9, the J gene TRBJ1-5, with unresolved D. The CDR3 is 13 residues long. The germline V and J ends were trimmed by 7 bases and 5 bases, with 12 bases remaining between them. Germline V lookup: CDR1 SEHNR, CDR2 FQNEAQ (reference sequence).

There are a few counts of this clone. The chain combines TRBV6-5 with TRBJ1-1, with D possibly matching TRBD1 (5 bases). This CDR3 spans 13 amino acids. Germline V gives CDR1 MNHEY, CDR2 SVGAGI. V was pared by 7 bases and J by 5 bases, with 14 bases between. The CDR3 loop is CASKPIGVTEAFF. In DNA form, the CDR3 reads TGTGCCAGCAAGCCTATAGGGGTTACTGAAGCTTTCTTT.

The chain employs TRBV7-2 and TRBJ1-1; D remains ambiguous. V dropped 4 bases and J dropped 1 base, with 7 bases sitting between them. The CDR3 runs to 13 residues. Per the germline V gene, CDR1 is SGHTA and CDR2 is FQGNSA. The CDR3 is CASSYNQNTEAFF. CDR3 sequence (DNA): TGTGCCAGCAGCTACAACCAGAACACTGAAGCTTTCTTT. Full variable domain (missing parts from reference TRBV7-2 and TRBJ1-1): GAGVSQSPSNKVTEKGKDVELRCDPISGHTALYWYRQSLGQGLEFLIYFQGNSAPDKSGLPSDRFSAERTGGSVSTLTIQRTQQEDSAVYLCASSYNQNTEAFFGQGTRLTVV.

V and J are TRBV4-3 and TRBJ1-6; possible D gene TRBD1, 5 bases. Trimming removed 1 base from V and 6 bases from J, with 13 bases in between. The germline CDR1 and CDR2 sequences are LGHNA and YSLEER. CDR3 length: 16 residues. Here the CDR3 DNA reads TGCGCCAGCAGCCAAGTAATGTGGGGGGTTAATTCACCCCTCCACTTT. Residues: CASSQVMWGVNSPLHF.

This chain joins TRBV29-1 and TRBJ1-1; D is uncertain. Germline V CDR1 and CDR2: SQVTM, ANQGSEA. The CDR3 is made up of 15 amino acids. V shed 7 bases and J shed 0 bases, with 18 bases lying between them. Here the CDR3 reads CSAYVPGFMNTEAFF. Here the CDR3 DNA reads TGCAGCGCATACGTCCCCGGGTTCATGAACACTGAAGCTTTCTTT.

The CDR3: CASSPKQGRTEAFF. For the CDR3, the DNA is TGTGCCAGCAGCCCCAAGCAGGGAAGGACTGAAGCTTTCTTT. The chain links TRBV7-3 to TRBJ1-1, with TRBD1 as a possible D gene (5 bases). Germline loops: CDR1 SGHTA, CDR2 FQGTGA. The CDR3 has 14 amino acids. V was clipped by 5 bases and J by 5 bases, with 15 bases between them.

This chain connects TRBV27 to TRBJ1-1, with D hard to call. V was clipped by 3 bases and J by 1 base, with 9 bases between them. Germline-derived CDR1 and CDR2 are MNHEY and SMNVEV (reference sequence). This CDR3 region has 14 residues. The CDR3 bases are TGTGCCAGCAGTTTTCACTCGGGGAACACTGAAGCTTTCTTT. Protein sequence: CASSFHSGNTEAFF.

This clone was seen a handful of times. The chain links TRBV5-6 to TRBJ1-5; 7 bases agree with TRBD1. CDR1 SGHDT and CDR2 YYEEEE come from the germline V gene. The CDR3 runs to 16 residues. The V gene end was trimmed by 1 base and the J gene end by 0 bases; junction bases not matched to a gene: 4. The CDR3 DNA sequence: TGTGCCAGCAGCTTGCGTGGGACAGATAGCAATCAGCCCCAGCATTTT. It encodes CASSLRGTDSNQPQHF.

This clone was found a few times. V gene TRBV5-4 combines with J gene TRBJ2-5, with 8 nucleotides matching TRBD2. CDR1 and CDR2 (germline): SGHNT, YYREEE (reference sequence). V shed 6 bases, J shed 4 bases, and the junction held 11 bases outside the gene matches. This CDR3 is 15 amino acids long. CDR3 DNA: TGTGCCAGCACCCCTATCGGGGGGGCCGGAGAGACCCAGTACTTC. Translation gives CASTPIGGAGETQYF.

This clone was seen a few times. V is TRBV2 and J is TRBJ2-1, with TRBD1 identical over 9 bases. V lost 2 bases and J lost 4; bases outside the gene matches: 3. The CDR3 runs 15 residues. The germline V gene encodes CDR1 SNHLY and CDR2 FYNNEI. The CDR3 DNA reads TGTGCCAGCAGTGAACAGGGACAGGGATACAATGAGCAGTTCTTC. It codes for CASSEQGQGYNEQFF. Looking up the rest from reference TRBV2 and TRBJ2-1 gives the full variable domain: EPEVTQTPSHQVTQMGQEVILRCVPISNHLYFYWYRQILGQKVEFLVSFYNNEISEKSEIFDDQFSVERPDGSNFTLKIRSTKLEDSAMYFCASSEQGQGYNEQFFGPGTRLTVL.

The chain is built from TRBV19 and TRBJ2-5, with 11 bases identical to TRBD1. Germline-derived CDR1 and CDR2 are LNHDA and SQIVND (reference sequence). V was clipped by 10 bases and J by 5 bases; unmatched bases: 3. This CDR3 comprises 12 residues. The CDR3 sequence is CATGQGAETQYF. For the CDR3, the DNA is TGTGCCACCGGACAGGGGGCCGAGACCCAGTACTTC.

This clone was counted at least ten times. The rearrangement joins TRBV28 to TRBJ1-2, with D hard to call. Germline values: CDR1 MDHEN, CDR2 SYDVKM. Trimming removed 2 bases at V and 7 bases at J, with 11 bases between. The CDR3 spans 13 residues. CDR3 sequence: CASSLTPVSGYTF. The CDR3 nucleotides are TGTGCCAGCAGTTTAACCCCAGTATCTGGCTACACCTTC.

This clone has just a few counts. The chain combines TRBV30 with TRBJ2-5, with a weak D call TRBD2 (5 bases). Germline loops: CDR1 GTSNPN, CDR2 SVGIG (reference sequence). The length of the CDR3 is 12 residues. Deletions cut 1 base from V and 9 bases from J, with 12 bases between. CDR3 in DNA: TGTGCCTGGAGTGCGGGATCCAAATCCCAGTACTTC. Its protein product is CAWSAGSKSQYF.

The chain carries TRBV9 and TRBJ1-1; TRBD1 aligns across 8 bases. The CDR3 has 12 amino acids. V was pared by 4 bases and J by 10 bases, with 6 bases of the junction left unmatched. Per the germline V gene, CDR1 is SGDLS and CDR2 is YYNGEE. This chain's CDR3 is CASSMTGATAFF. The CDR3 bases are TGTGCCAGCAGCATGACAGGGGCGACAGCTTTCTTT.